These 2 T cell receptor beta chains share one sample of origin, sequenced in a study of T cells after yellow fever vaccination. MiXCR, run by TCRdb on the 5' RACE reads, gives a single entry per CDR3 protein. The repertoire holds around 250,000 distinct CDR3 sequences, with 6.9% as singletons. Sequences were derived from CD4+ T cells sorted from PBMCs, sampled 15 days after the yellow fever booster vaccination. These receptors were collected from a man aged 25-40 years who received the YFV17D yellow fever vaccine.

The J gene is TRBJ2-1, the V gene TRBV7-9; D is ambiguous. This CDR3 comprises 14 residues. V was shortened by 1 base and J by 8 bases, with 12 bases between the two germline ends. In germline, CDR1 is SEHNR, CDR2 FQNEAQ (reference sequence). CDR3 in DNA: TGTGCCAGCAGCTTAGACGGGCCCATCGATGAGCAGTTCTTC. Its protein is CASSLDGPIDEQFF.

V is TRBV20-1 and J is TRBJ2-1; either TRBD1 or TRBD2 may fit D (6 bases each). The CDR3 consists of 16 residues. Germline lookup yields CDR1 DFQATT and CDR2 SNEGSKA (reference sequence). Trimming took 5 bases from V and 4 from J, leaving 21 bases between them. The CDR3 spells CSAGGGSLTGYNEQFF. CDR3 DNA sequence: TGCAGTGCTGGAGGGGGGTCCCTTACGGGATACAATGAGCAGTTCTTC.